The 5 T cell receptor beta chains below were found in one sample sequenced in a study of T cell repertoires in cytomegalovirus infection. MiXCR, run by TCRdb on the reads, gives a single entry per CDR3 protein. The sample includes 250,000 to 350,000 distinct CDR3 sequences, around 25% of them seen just once. The sample was PBMCs. The origin of the receptors is a human donor in good health (CMV status not recorded). Some clones in this sample may be carry-over from other donors' samples.

This clonotype was found many times. The CDR3 here is CASSLRAFGNQPQHF. The DNA of the CDR3 is TGTGCCAGCAGCTTAAGGGCTTTCGGCAATCAGCCCCAGCATTTT. This chain uses TRBV7-2 with TRBJ1-5; unclear D gene. Germline assignment: CDR1 SGHTA and CDR2 FQGNSA. V was cut by 2 bases and J by 2 bases, with 10 bases left in between. CDR3 size: 15 residues.

The chain recombines TRBV19 with TRBJ2-2, with D hard to call. The CDR3 totals 14 residues. The V gene's germline CDR1 is LNHDA and CDR2 SQIVND (reference sequence). The V gene lost 0 bases and the J gene lost 7 bases, with 9 bases spanning the gap. The chain's CDR3 is CASSIDRWNGELFF. The CDR3, as DNA: TGTGCCAGTAGTATAGATCGGTGGAACGGGGAGCTGTTTTTT.

V and J are TRBV19 and TRBJ2-7; 7 bases are shared with TRBD2. Germline V gene lookup returns CDR1 LNHDA and CDR2 SQIVND (reference sequence). V shed 6 bases and J 2 bases; nucleotides not matched to a gene: 7. CDR3 length equals 14 residues. The CDR3 protein is CASRAQRGTYEQYF. In DNA form, the CDR3 reads TGTGCCAGTAGAGCGCAGCGGGGCACCTACGAGCAGTACTTC.

The chain recombines TRBV6-1 with TRBJ2-7; TRBD2 aligns across 10 bases. CDR3 length equals 17 residues. The germline CDR1 and CDR2 sequences are MNHNS and SASEGT. With V trimmed by 6 bases and J by 1 base, 12 bases remained unmatched. CDR3 sequence reads: CASSQSLAGAISYEQYV. The CDR3, as DNA: TGTGCCAGCAGCCAATCCCTAGCGGGAGCGATTTCCTACGAGCAGTACGTC.

This clonotype occurred a few times. The rearrangement uses TRBV20-1 and TRBJ1-1; D not resolved. This CDR3 contains 13 residues. Germline V lookup: CDR1 DFQATT, CDR2 SNEGSKA (reference sequence). The V and J ends lost 2 bases and 6 bases respectively, with 13 bases between them. The CDR3 DNA reads TGCAGTGCTAGACGAGGTTCCTCTCCTGAAGCTTTCTTT. Amino acids: CSARRGSSPEAFF.